The 6 T cell receptor beta chains below were found in one sample sequenced in a study of tumor-infiltrating lymphocytes in oesophageal squamous cell carcinoma. TCRdb itself ran the PCR reads through MiXCR, one entry per CDR3 protein. The repertoire holds about 10,000 distinct CDR3 sequences, with less than 65% as singletons. The sample consisted of esophageal tumor tissue. These receptors came from a male donor with esophageal squamous cell carcinoma.

The chain joins TRBV6-6 to TRBJ2-7; the match to TRBD2 covers 8 bases. The end of the DNA fits TRBJ2-1 better, so the J call may be wrong. This CDR3 is 18 amino acids long. The germline CDR1 and CDR2 sequences are MNHNY and SVGAGI (reference sequence). The CDR3 protein is CASSYRAGAASGVNEQFF. DNA of the CDR3: TGTGCCAGCAGTTACCGAGCGGGAGCCGCTTCGGGAGTCAATGAGCAGTTCTTC.

The CDR3 protein is CASSPWTGTYEQYF. The CDR3 bases are TGTGCCAGCAGCCCATGGACAGGAACCTACGAGCAGTACTTC. The chain joins TRBV3-1 to TRBJ2-7; 7 nucleotides line up with TRBD1. Germline V lookup: CDR1 LGHDT, CDR2 YNNKEL (reference sequence). Losses at the gene ends were 4 bases for V and 2 bases for J; bases not matched to a gene: 5. This CDR3 comprises 14 residues.

This chain connects TRBV7-6 to TRBJ2-1; TRBD2 might be the D (5 bases). The CDR3 consists of 15 residues. Germline V gives CDR1 SGHVS, CDR2 FNYEAQ. The germline V and J ends were trimmed by 5 bases and 7 bases, with 18 bases remaining between them. CDR3 DNA: TGTGCCAGCAGCCTAAACGAGGGTTGGTTAAATGAGCAGTTCTTC. Its protein product is CASSLNEGWLNEQFF.

This clonotype turned up a few times. The CDR3: CASSSTGEKYNEQFF. In DNA form, the CDR3 reads TGTGCCAGCAGCTCCACAGGGGAGAAATACAATGAGCAGTTCTTC. V usage is TRBV7-3 and J usage is TRBJ2-7; 7 bases fit TRBD1. The J call may be in error: the DNA end matches TRBJ2-1 better. The CDR3 extends over 15 amino acids. Per the germline V gene, CDR1 is SGHTA and CDR2 is FQGTGA.

The rearrangement joins TRBV7-6 to TRBJ2-3; 14 bases match TRBD2. Looked up from germline, CDR1 is SGHVS and CDR2 is FNYEAQ. J lost 2 bases, V lost 4 bases, and 5 bases had no gene match. CDR3 size: 17 residues. The CDR3 sequence: CASSSRLAGGITDTQYF. The CDR3, as DNA: TGTGCCAGCAGCTCAAGACTAGCGGGAGGGATCACAGATACGCAGTATTTT. The entire variable domain, with the rest obtained from reference TRBV7-6 and TRBJ2-3, is as follows: GAGVSQSPRYKVTKRGQDVALRCDPISGHVSLYWYRQALGQGPEFLTYFNYEAQQDKSGLPNDRFSAERPEGSISTLTIQRTEQRDSAMYRCASSSRLAGGITDTQYFGPGTRLTVL.

V usage is TRBV12-3 or TRBV12-4 and J usage is TRBJ2-3; 10 nucleotides line up with TRBD1. J lost 1 base, V lost 4 bases, and 8 bases had no gene match. The CDR3 has 17 residues. CDR3 DNA: TGTGCCAGCAGTTCCCGGAGACAGGGGGCTGGCACAGATACGCAGTATTTT. The encoded protein is CASSSRRQGAGTDTQYF.